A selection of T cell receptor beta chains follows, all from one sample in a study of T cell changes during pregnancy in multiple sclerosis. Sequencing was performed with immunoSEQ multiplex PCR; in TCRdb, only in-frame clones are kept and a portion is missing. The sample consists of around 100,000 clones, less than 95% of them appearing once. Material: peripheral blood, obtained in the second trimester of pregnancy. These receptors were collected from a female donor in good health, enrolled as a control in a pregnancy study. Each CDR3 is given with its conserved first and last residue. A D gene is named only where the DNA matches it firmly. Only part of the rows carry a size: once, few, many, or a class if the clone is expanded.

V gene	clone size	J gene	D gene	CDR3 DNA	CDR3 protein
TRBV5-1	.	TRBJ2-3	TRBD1	TGCGCCAGCAGCTCCGGGACAGGGCGCACAGATACGCAGTATTTT	CASSSGTGRTDTQYF
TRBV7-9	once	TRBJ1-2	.	TGTGCCAGCAGCTTAGAGGACAGAGGAGGCTACACCTTC	CASSLEDRGGYTF
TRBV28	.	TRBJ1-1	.	TGTGCCAGCAGTTTCTTCGACAGGAGTACTGAAGCTTTCTTT	CASSFFDRSTEAFF
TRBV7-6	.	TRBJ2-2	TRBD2	TGTGCCAGCAGCTATACTAGCGGGGGGGCCGCCGGGGAGCTGTTTTTT	CASSYTSGGAAGELFF
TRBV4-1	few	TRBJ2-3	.	TGCGCCAGCAGCCAAGATTGGACACTGATGGATACGCAGTATTTT	CASSQDWTLMDTQYF
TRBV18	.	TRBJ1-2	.	TGTGCCAGCTCACCACCCGGCCGGGACACCTATAACTATGGCTACACCTTC	CASSPPGRDTYNYGYTF
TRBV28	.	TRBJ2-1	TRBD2	TGTGCCAGCAGTCTGCGGGGAATAGCGGGAGTTTTCGGTGAGCAGTTCTTC	CASSLRGIAGVFGEQFF
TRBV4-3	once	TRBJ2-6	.	TGCGCCAGCAGCCAAGACAGGGGCCTATATTCCTCTGGGGCCAACGTCCTGACTTTC	CASSQDRGLYSSGANVLTF
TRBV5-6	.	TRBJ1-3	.	TGTGCCAGCAGCTTGGTACAAACTGGAAACACCATATATTTT	CASSLVQTGNTIYF
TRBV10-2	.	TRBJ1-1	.	TGCGCCAGCAGTGAGTCAATGGAGGCTTTCTTT	CASSESMEAFF
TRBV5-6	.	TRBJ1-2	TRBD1	TGTGCCAGCACCGAACAGGGGATGGGCTATGGCTACACCTTC	CASTEQGMGYGYTF
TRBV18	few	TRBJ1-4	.	TGTGCCAGCTCACCACCCGGGGTGGGTGAAAAACTGTTTTTT	CASSPPGVGEKLFF
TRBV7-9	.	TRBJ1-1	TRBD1	TGTGCCAGCAGCTTAGGGGGTGGGGGACAGGGGAACACTGAAGCTTTCTTT	CASSLGGGGQGNTEAFF
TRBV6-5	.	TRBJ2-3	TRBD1	TGTGCCAGCAGTCGACAGGGGACAGATACGCAGTATTTT	CASSRQGTDTQYF
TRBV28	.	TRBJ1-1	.	TGTGCCAGCAGTTTGAGGGGGGGGAGCACTGAAGCTTTCTTT	CASSLRGGSTEAFF
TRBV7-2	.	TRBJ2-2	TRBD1	TGTGCCAGCAGCTTAGCGCCAGGGGGCGACACCGGGGAGCTGTTTTTT	CASSLAPGGDTGELFF
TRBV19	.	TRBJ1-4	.	TGTGCCAGTAGTAACCCTGGAGCTAATGAAAAACTGTTTTTT	CASSNPGANEKLFF
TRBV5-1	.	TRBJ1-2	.	TGCGCCAGCAGCTTTGGGGGGGGGCTCTATGGCTACACCTTC	CASSFGGGLYGYTF
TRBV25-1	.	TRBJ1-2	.	TGTGCCAGCAGTGAATCCCAGAACCCCTATGGCTACACCTTC	CASSESQNPYGYTF
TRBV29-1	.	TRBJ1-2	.	TGCAGCGTTGAGAGCTATGGCTACACCTTC	CSVESYGYTF
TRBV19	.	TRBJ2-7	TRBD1	TGTGCCAGTAGTATGGACAGGGACTACGAGCAGTACTTC	CASSMDRDYEQYF
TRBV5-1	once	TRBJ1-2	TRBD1	TGCGCCAGCAGCTCCGGGACAGGGGTCTATGGCTACACCTTC	CASSSGTGVYGYTF
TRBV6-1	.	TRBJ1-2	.	TGTGCCAGCATCGGGGGAGGGATCTATGGCTACACCTTC	CASIGGGIYGYTF
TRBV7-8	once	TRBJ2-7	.	TGTGCCAGCAGCTTAGAACACTACGAGCAGTACTTC	CASSLEHYEQYF
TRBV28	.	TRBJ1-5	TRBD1	TGTGCCAGCAGTGGAAACCCTGGGACAGCCCTTTATAGCAATCAGCCCCAGCATTTT	CASSGNPGTALYSNQPQHF
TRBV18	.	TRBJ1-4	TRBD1	TGTGCCAGCTCACCTTTTTCCACCGGGACAGGGGGTGAAAAACTGTTTTTT	CASSPFSTGTGGEKLFF
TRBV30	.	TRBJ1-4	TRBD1	TGTGCCTGGAGTGCCGGGACAGGGGCTGGAAAACTGTTTTTT	CAWSAGTGAGKLFF
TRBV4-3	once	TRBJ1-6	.	TGCGCCAGCAGCCAAGCCAGCGACAGCTATAATTCACCCCTCCACTTT	CASSQASDSYNSPLHF